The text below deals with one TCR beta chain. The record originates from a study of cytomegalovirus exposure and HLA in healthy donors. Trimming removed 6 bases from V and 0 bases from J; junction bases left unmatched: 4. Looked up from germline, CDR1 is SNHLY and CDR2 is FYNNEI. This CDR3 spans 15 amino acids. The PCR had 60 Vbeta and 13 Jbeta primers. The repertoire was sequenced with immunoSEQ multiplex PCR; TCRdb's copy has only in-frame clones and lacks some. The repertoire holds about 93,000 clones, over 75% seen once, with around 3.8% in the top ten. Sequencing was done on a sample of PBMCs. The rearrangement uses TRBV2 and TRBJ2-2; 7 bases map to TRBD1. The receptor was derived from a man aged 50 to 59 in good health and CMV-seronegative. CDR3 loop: CASSKGTANTGELFF. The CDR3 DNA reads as TGTGCCAGCAGCAAAGGGACAGCGAACACCGGGGAGCTGTTTTTT. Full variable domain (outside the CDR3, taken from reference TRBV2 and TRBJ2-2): EPEVTQTPSHQVTQMGQEVILRCVPISNHLYFYWYRQILGQKVEFLVSFYNNEISEKSEIFDDQFSVERPDGSNFTLKIRSTKLEDSAMYFCASSKGTANTGELFFGEGSRLTVL.